This T cell receptor beta chain was sequenced during a study of OX40 agonist ivuxolimab in advanced cancers. Background on the study: A male proportion of over 75% was recorded, with mean age around 62 years and range roughly 23 to 79.

Profiled with immunoSEQ multiplex PCR; TCRdb holds only in-frame clones, not every one. In the table there are about 67,000 clones, 82% of which are singletons. The ends were cut back, 4 bases at V and 3 bases at J, with 10 bases in the middle. Germline CDR1 reads MDHEN; CDR2 reads SYDVKM. This CDR3 contains 13 residues. Prior autoimmune disease or systemic immunosuppression barred patients. This TCR was recovered from an adult with an advanced solid tumor such as melanoma, head and neck, liver or kidney cancer. The specimen was CD4+ or CD8+ T cells sorted from blood, collected in a trial of the OX40 agonist ivuxolimab. The chain uses TRBV28 and TRBJ2-7; D may be TRBD1 (6 bases). The CDR3 reads CASSSATGYEQYV. CDR3 bases: TGTGCCAGCAGTTCCGCGACAGGCTACGAGCAGTACGTC.